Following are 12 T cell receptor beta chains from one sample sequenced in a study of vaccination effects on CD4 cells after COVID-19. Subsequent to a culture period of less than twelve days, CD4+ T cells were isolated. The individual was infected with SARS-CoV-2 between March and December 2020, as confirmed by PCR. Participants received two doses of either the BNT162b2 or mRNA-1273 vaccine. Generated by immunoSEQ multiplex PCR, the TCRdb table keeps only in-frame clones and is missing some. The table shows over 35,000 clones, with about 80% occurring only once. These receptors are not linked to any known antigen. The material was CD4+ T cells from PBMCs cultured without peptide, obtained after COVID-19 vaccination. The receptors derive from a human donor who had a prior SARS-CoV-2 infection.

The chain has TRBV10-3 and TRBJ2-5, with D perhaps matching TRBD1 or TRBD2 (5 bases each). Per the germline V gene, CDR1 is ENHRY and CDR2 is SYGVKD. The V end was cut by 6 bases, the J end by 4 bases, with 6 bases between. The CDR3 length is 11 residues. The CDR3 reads CAIRGTETQYF. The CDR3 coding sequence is TGTGCCATCAGGGGGACAGAGACCCAGTACTTC.

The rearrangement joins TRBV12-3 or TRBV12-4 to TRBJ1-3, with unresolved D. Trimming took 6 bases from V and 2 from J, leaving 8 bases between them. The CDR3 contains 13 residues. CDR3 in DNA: TGTGCCAGCAGGTTGACGGCTGGAAACACCATATATTTT. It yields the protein CASRLTAGNTIYF.

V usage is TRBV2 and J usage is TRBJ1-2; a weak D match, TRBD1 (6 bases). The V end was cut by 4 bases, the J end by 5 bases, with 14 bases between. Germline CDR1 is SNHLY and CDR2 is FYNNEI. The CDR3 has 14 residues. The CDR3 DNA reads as TGTGCCAGCAGTGCAACAGGGAGCGGGTATGGCTACACCTTC. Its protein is CASSATGSGYGYTF.

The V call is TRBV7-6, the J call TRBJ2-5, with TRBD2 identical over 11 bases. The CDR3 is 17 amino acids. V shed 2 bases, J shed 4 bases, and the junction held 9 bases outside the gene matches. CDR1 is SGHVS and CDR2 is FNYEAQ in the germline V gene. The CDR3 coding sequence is TGTGCCAGCAGCTTAACCACCCTGACTAGCGGGACAGAGACCCAGTACTTC. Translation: CASSLTTLTSGTETQYF.

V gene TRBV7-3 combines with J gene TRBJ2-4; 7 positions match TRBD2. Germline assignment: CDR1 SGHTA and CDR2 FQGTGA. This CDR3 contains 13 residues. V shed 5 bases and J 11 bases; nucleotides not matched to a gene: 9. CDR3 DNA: TGTGCCAGCAGCCCTGGGCGGGGGACGCTTCAGTACTTC. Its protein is CASSPGRGTLQYF.

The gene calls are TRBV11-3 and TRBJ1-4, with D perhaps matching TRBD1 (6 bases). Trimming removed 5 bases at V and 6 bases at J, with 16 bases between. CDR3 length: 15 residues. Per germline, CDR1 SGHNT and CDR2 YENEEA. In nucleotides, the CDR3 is TGTGCCAGCAGCCGGACCGGGGGGCCGTATGAAAAACTGTTTTTT. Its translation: CASSRTGGPYEKLFF.

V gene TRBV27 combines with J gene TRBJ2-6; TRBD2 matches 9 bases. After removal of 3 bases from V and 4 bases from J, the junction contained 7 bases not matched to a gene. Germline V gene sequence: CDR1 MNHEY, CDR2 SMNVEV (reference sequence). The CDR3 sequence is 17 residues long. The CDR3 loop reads CASSFAAGGRGANVLTF. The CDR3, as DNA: TGTGCCAGCAGTTTTGCGGCGGGAGGGCGGGGGGCCAACGTCCTGACTTTC.

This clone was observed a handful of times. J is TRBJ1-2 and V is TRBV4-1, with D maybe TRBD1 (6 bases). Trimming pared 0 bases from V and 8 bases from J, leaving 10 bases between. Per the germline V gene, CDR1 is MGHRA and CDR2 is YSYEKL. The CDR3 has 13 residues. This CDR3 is CASSQERGDGYTF. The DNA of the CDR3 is TGCGCCAGCAGCCAAGAGAGGGGGGACGGCTACACCTTC.

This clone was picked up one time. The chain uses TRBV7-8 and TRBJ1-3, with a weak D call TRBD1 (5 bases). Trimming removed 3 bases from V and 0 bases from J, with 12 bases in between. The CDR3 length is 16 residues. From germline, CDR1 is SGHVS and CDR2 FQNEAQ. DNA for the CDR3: TGTGCCAGCAGCTTCTATCAGGGCATCTCTGGAAACACCATATATTTT. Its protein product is CASSFYQGISGNTIYF.

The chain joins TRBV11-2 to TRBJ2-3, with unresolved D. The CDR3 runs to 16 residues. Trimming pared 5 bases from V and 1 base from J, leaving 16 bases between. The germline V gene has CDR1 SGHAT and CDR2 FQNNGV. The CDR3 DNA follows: TGTGCCAGCAGCCCAGGTCGCTCCCGGGGCACAGATACGCAGTATTTT. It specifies CASSPGRSRGTDTQYF.

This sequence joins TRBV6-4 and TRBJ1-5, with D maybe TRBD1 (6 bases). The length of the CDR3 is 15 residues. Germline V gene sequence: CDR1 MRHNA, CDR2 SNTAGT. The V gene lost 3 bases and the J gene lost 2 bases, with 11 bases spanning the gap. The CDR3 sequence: CASSEQGGGNQPQHF. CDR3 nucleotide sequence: TGTGCCAGCAGTGAACAGGGCGGGGGCAATCAGCCCCAGCATTTT.

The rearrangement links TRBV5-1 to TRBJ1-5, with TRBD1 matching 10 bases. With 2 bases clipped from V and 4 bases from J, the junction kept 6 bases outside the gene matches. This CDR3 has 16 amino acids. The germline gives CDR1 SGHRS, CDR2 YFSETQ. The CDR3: CASSLTGTGENQPQHF. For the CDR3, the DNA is TGCGCCAGCAGCTTAACCGGGACAGGGGAAAATCAGCCCCAGCATTTT.